This T cell receptor beta chain is from a study of blood T cells in healthy people across ages. Sample-barcoded 5' priming and a J-beta primer mix drove a second PCR of roughly 7 to 11 cycles. MiXCR was run by TCRdb on the 5' RACE reads, yielding one entry per CDR3 protein. The table shows hundreds of thousands of distinct CDR3 sequences, with around 49% occurring only once. Caucasian individuals from Russia who were healthy and aged roughly 6 to 90 acted as donors. About this clonotype itself: The antigen is undetermined.

General study results and limits: Shifts in expanded clonotypes may have been confounded by donor CMV status, which was unknown.

Specimen: blood. The TCR comes from an older woman in good health.

The CDR3 is CATSGTGEVYEQYF. The CDR3 DNA reads as TGTGCCACCAGTGGGACAGGGGAGGTCTACGAGCAGTACTTC. The chain uses TRBV24-1 and TRBJ2-7; 9 nucleotides agree with TRBD1. The CDR3 runs to 14 residues. Germline loops: CDR1 KGHDR, CDR2 SFDVKD. J was trimmed by 3 bases and V by 5 bases; bases with no gene match: 4.